This T cell receptor beta chain was sequenced in a study of CD4+ T cells in melanoma. General observations from the study: Diverse differentiation states were reported for melanoma neoantigen-specific CD4+ T cells.

Method: immunoSEQ multiplex PCR; TCRdb's copy keeps in-frame clones and lacks some. The sample comprises over 45,000 clones, roughly three quarters of which are singletons, and 4.8% rests with the top ten. This clone was found once. Its matching antigen is unknown. Sequence at one end of the junction differs from germline and may be a read error. This clonotype was obtained from a human donor with melanoma. The material sequenced was tumor tissue.

CDR3 amino acids: CASSLVQGSTGELFF. DNA for the CDR3: TGTGCCAGCAGCTTGGTTCAGGGTTCCACCGGGGAGCTGTTTTTT. V gene TRBV5-3 combines with J gene TRBJ2-2; perhaps TRBD1 as D (5 bases). TRBV5-3 is an ORF, with its function uncertain. This CDR3 is 15 amino acids long.